In this sample, the clone carrying this T cell receptor (beta chain) turned up many times. This sample was included in a study of Graves' ophthalmopathy and Graves' hyperthyroidism. Study details: Investigators collected peripheral blood at initial diagnosis, before any treatment was given.

The sequenced template was RNA, covering the TCR beta CDR3 region. An opening RT-PCR round employed HTBI primers and preceded a second-round multiplex PCR. TCRdb reanalysed the multiplex PCR reads using MiXCR and keeps one entry per CDR3 protein. The sample has 200,000 to 250,000 distinct CDR3 sequences; approximately 28% are singletons. Diagnosis was based on clinical symptoms, serum thyroxine, TRAb, thyroid ultrasound and orbital computed tomography. The receptor was derived from a man aged 50 to 59 with Graves' ophthalmopathy. Sequenced: peripheral blood.

CDR3 nucleotides: TGCAGCTCCCGGGACAGGAACACCGGGGAGCTGTTTTTT. It specifies CSSRDRNTGELFF. This chain uses TRBV29-1 with TRBJ2-2, with 7 bases matching TRBD1. Germline V gives CDR1 SQVTM, CDR2 ANQGSEA. V lost 8 bases, J lost 1 base, and 4 bases stayed unmatched. The CDR3 is 13 residues long.